What follows describes a single T cell receptor beta chain. This sample was taken from a study of cytomegalovirus exposure and HLA in healthy donors. Overall study: The 90 to 150 validation repertoires, a later analysis reported, used the same platform as the roughly 700 repertoires from the first cohort.

The V gene lost 6 bases and the J gene lost 0 bases, with 6 bases spanning the gap. Germline V CDR1 and CDR2: LNHDA, SQIVND (reference sequence). This CDR3 region has 14 residues. The repertoire was sequenced with immunoSEQ multiplex PCR; TCRdb's copy has only in-frame clones and lacks some. The data contain about 63,000 clones, 89% of them singletons. The chain uses TRBV19 and TRBJ2-6; D call uncertain. The receptor comes from a woman between 18 and 29 years old in good health and CMV-seronegative. The sequencing sample was made of PBMCs. CDR3 sequence: CASRVYSGANVLTF. DNA of the CDR3: TGTGCCAGTAGGGTCTACTCTGGGGCCAACGTCCTGACTTTC.